This T cell receptor (beta chain) appears in the sequencing data of a study of blood T cells in healthy people across ages. Study overall: T cells yielded about one barcoded beta molecule per two cells through template switching.

The authors ran a second PCR of about 7 to 11 cycles using a sample-barcoded 5' primer and a J-beta primer mix. TCRdb re-analysed the 5' RACE reads in MiXCR, keeping a single row per CDR3 protein. This table holds about 800,000 distinct CDR3 sequences, around 25% found once. These same data were also listed under a study on T cells of mothers and their children. Per that paper: Material was donated by three healthy Caucasian mothers and their six children. The authors detected no persistent microchimeric T cell clones.

Sequencing was performed on blood. The sequence was obtained from a boy aged 5-17 years in good health.

The CDR3 region is CASSLSESSVDEKLFF. CDR3 nucleotides: TGTGCCAGCAGCTTAAGCGAGTCTTCGGTTGATGAAAAACTGTTTTTT. The genes are TRBV7-9 and TRBJ1-4; D not certain. Germline-derived CDR1 and CDR2 are SEHNR and FQNEAQ (reference sequence). V gave up 2 bases and J gave up 6 bases, with 16 bases separating them. The CDR3 runs 16 residues.